Sequencing of this TCR beta chain was carried out in a study of T-cell reconstitution after alpha-beta-depleted transplantation in children (TCRdb year 2016). Concerning the study at large: T-cell immune reconstitution after TCRalphabeta/CD19-depleted allogeneic hematopoietic cell transplantation in children was quantitatively tracked in the study by means of TCR repertoire profiling.

Library method: PCR. The reads were generated on an Illumina HiSeq 2500. Molecular barcoding was employed in the preparation of TCR libraries, with unique molecular identifiers being used to normalize TCRbeta repertoire quantification. TCRdb trimmed public reads at Q25 via fastp, called clones via MiXCR and kept in-frame beta chains. Each CDR3 protein gets just one entry, which takes the most common genes and DNA from the rows behind it. For this sample there are approximately 630,000 distinct CDR3 sequences; less than 15% appear just once. 0.79% of the sample is in the top ten clones. The CDR3 has 13 amino acids, counting the end cysteine and phenylalanine. The entry retains the CDR3 DNA only, 39 bases that are in frame from base 1. According to the germline V gene, CDR1 reads MRHNA and CDR2 reads SNTAGT. The trim is 2 bases for V and 0 bases for J, with a gap of 2 bases between the germline ends.

This clonotype has ten or more counts. Its antigen remains undetermined. No quality values exist for individual bases; no much larger clone is one base distant. Study-wide conclusions, independent of this receptor: Apparently early alphabetaT-cell count recovery about two months after transplant reportedly relied on only several hundred rapidly expanded clones derived from non-depleted graft cells. In some patients, the high TCRbeta diversity seen at day 60 was put down to recipient T cells and intrathymic progenitors that had survived conditioning. Over the following months the frequencies of hyperexpanded clones went down, and after one year T-cell counts and TCRbeta diversity were mostly credited to newly produced T cells.

Explained via the paper, the treatment or condition label denotes: allogeneic hematopoietic cell transplantation with graft depleted of TCRalphabeta T cells and CD19 B cells. TCRalphabeta/CD19-depleted allogeneic hematopoietic cell grafts were given to the transplant recipients, all of whom were children. Sequencing used PBMCs, obtained before TCRalphabeta/CD19-depleted stem cell transplant. The rearrangement combines TRBV6-4 with TRBJ2-1; the D gene identity is not certain. This receptor was obtained from a girl aged 2-10 years with congenital amegakaryocytic thrombocytopenia, due to receive a stem cell transplant. The nucleotide sequence reads as follows: TGTGCCAGCAGTGACAGCTCCTACAATGAGCAGTTCTTC. It is translated as CASSDSSYNEQFF.